These 11 T cell receptor beta chains were all obtained from the same sample, sequenced in a study of shared clonotypes between healthy human individuals. Repertoires were generated with immunoSEQ multiplex PCR, while TCRdb's copy carries only in-frame clones and drops some. Here the sample spans roughly 1,000,000 clones, around 82% being singletons. The sample comprised memory CD4+ T cells from PBMCs. Subset: CD45RA-negative fraction. Every receptor here comes from a young man in good health. Some clones in this sample may be carry-over from other donors' samples.

V and J are TRBV6-5 and TRBJ2-6; D is undetermined. Germline V gene sequence: CDR1 MNHEY, CDR2 SVGAGI. The CDR3 spans 15 residues. Trimming shortened V by 6 bases and J by 2 bases, and 11 bases separated the two germline ends. DNA of the CDR3: TGTGCCAGCAGCCCCAGTGTCACTGGGGCCAACGTCCTGACTTTC. This sequence encodes CASSPSVTGANVLTF.

This chain joins TRBV5-1 and TRBJ2-1; D is unresolved. Trimming pared 0 bases from V and 4 bases from J, leaving 11 bases between. CDR3 size: 15 residues. Germline V gene lookup returns CDR1 SGHRS and CDR2 YFSETQ. CDR3 nucleotides: TGCGCCAGCAGCTTGGTTTCGGGTACTTACAATGAGCAGTTCTTC. Amino acid sequence: CASSLVSGTYNEQFF.

The chain couples TRBV7-2 to TRBJ2-7; D is ambiguous. V was pared by 2 bases and J by 7 bases, with 12 bases between. The germline V gene has CDR1 SGHTA and CDR2 FQGNSA. This CDR3 spans 13 amino acids. CDR3 sequence: CASSLLRQSEQYF. CDR3 coding DNA: TGTGCCAGCAGCTTATTGCGGCAGTCAGAGCAGTACTTC.

This clone was found a few times. The chain is built from TRBV5-1 and TRBJ1-1; D is undetermined. The CDR3 loop spans 15 amino acids. The V end lost 3 bases, the J end lost 1 base, and 13 bases lay between the germline ends. Germline V lookup: CDR1 SGHRS, CDR2 YFSETQ. The CDR3 bases are TGCGCCAGCAGCTCAGGCCTACGGTCGAACACTGAAGCTTTCTTT. This translates into CASSSGLRSNTEAFF.

The genes are TRBV4-2 and TRBJ1-4, with a possible D match to TRBD1 (5 bases). Germline V gene sequence: CDR1 LGHNA, CDR2 YNFKEQ. CDR3 size: 15 residues. With 5 bases removed from V and 4 bases from J, the gap between germline ends came to 14 bases. The CDR3 sequence is CASSLGGSLNEKLFF. CDR3 nucleotides: TGTGCCAGCAGCTTGGGGGGATCCCTTAATGAAAAACTGTTTTTT.

This chain connects TRBV18 to TRBJ2-1, with D possibly being TRBD1 (5 bases). The CDR3 has 15 amino acids. Trimming pared 3 bases from V and 2 bases from J, leaving 11 bases between. Germline CDR1 reads KGHSH; CDR2 reads LQKENI. The CDR3, as DNA: TGTGCCAGCTCACCTCTTGGGGCACCCTACAATGAGCAGTTCTTC. Translation: CASSPLGAPYNEQFF. Combining the CDR3 with reference TRBV18 and TRBJ2-1 gives the whole variable domain NAGVMQNPRHLVRRRGQEARLRCSPMKGHSHVYWYRQLPEEGLKFMVYLQKENIIDESGMPKERFSAEFPKEGPSILRIQQVVRGDSAAYFCASSPLGAPYNEQFFGPGTRLTVL.

This chain links TRBV11-2 with TRBJ1-1; D is undetermined. Trimming left V 5 bases short and J 5 bases short, with 6 bases between. The CDR3 sequence is 11 residues long. CDR1 and CDR2 (germline): SGHAT, FQNNGV. For the CDR3, the DNA is TGTGCCAGCAGCAGCGGAACTGAAGCTTTCTTT. Protein: CASSSGTEAFF.

A remark on this clone: A single base separates this from a much larger clone, so it may be a read error. This specimen includes other DNA sequences encoding the same CDR3. This CDR3 is CASSLDGNPTSQYF. CDR3 coding DNA: TGTGCTAGCAGCTTAGATGGTAACCCTACGTCGCAGTACTTC. This chain uses TRBV7-9 with TRBJ2-7, with D unclear. Germline lookup yields CDR1 SEHNR and CDR2 FQNEAQ (reference sequence). This CDR3 comprises 14 residues.

The chain uses TRBV28 and TRBJ1-3; TRBD1 aligns across 11 bases. With V trimmed by 8 bases and J by 2 bases, 5 bases remained unmatched. The CDR3 loop spans 15 amino acids. Germline assignment: CDR1 MDHEN and CDR2 SYDVKM. CDR3 sequence (DNA): TGTGCCAGCGCCGGACAGGGGGCTACTGGAAACACCATATATTTT. This sequence encodes CASAGQGATGNTIYF.

V usage is TRBV21-1 and J usage is TRBJ2-7; TRBD1, the table's D call, was not compared with the DNA. TRBV21-1 is a recognized pseudogene. The CDR3 loop spans 14 amino acids. CDR3 sequence: CASSQTGPSYEQYF. CDR3 nucleotide sequence: TGTGCCAGCAGCCAAACAGGGCCCTCGTACGAGCAGTACTTC.

The chain has TRBV28 and TRBJ1-1; D might be TRBD1 (5 bases). Trimming removed 2 bases at V and 4 bases at J, with 17 bases between. CDR1 is MDHEN and CDR2 is SYDVKM in the germline V gene. CDR3 size: 16 residues. The CDR3 coding sequence is TGTGCCAGCAGTTTAGGGGGGAGTCAGGGCTTCACTGAAGCTTTCTTT. Amino acid sequence: CASSLGGSQGFTEAFF. The whole variable domain, remainder taken from reference TRBV28 and TRBJ1-1, is DVKVTQSSRYLVKRTGEKVFLECVQDMDHENMFWYRQDPGLGLRLIYFSYDVKMKEKGDIPEGYSVSREKKERFSLILESASTNQTSMYLCASSLGGSQGFTEAFFGQGTRLTVV.